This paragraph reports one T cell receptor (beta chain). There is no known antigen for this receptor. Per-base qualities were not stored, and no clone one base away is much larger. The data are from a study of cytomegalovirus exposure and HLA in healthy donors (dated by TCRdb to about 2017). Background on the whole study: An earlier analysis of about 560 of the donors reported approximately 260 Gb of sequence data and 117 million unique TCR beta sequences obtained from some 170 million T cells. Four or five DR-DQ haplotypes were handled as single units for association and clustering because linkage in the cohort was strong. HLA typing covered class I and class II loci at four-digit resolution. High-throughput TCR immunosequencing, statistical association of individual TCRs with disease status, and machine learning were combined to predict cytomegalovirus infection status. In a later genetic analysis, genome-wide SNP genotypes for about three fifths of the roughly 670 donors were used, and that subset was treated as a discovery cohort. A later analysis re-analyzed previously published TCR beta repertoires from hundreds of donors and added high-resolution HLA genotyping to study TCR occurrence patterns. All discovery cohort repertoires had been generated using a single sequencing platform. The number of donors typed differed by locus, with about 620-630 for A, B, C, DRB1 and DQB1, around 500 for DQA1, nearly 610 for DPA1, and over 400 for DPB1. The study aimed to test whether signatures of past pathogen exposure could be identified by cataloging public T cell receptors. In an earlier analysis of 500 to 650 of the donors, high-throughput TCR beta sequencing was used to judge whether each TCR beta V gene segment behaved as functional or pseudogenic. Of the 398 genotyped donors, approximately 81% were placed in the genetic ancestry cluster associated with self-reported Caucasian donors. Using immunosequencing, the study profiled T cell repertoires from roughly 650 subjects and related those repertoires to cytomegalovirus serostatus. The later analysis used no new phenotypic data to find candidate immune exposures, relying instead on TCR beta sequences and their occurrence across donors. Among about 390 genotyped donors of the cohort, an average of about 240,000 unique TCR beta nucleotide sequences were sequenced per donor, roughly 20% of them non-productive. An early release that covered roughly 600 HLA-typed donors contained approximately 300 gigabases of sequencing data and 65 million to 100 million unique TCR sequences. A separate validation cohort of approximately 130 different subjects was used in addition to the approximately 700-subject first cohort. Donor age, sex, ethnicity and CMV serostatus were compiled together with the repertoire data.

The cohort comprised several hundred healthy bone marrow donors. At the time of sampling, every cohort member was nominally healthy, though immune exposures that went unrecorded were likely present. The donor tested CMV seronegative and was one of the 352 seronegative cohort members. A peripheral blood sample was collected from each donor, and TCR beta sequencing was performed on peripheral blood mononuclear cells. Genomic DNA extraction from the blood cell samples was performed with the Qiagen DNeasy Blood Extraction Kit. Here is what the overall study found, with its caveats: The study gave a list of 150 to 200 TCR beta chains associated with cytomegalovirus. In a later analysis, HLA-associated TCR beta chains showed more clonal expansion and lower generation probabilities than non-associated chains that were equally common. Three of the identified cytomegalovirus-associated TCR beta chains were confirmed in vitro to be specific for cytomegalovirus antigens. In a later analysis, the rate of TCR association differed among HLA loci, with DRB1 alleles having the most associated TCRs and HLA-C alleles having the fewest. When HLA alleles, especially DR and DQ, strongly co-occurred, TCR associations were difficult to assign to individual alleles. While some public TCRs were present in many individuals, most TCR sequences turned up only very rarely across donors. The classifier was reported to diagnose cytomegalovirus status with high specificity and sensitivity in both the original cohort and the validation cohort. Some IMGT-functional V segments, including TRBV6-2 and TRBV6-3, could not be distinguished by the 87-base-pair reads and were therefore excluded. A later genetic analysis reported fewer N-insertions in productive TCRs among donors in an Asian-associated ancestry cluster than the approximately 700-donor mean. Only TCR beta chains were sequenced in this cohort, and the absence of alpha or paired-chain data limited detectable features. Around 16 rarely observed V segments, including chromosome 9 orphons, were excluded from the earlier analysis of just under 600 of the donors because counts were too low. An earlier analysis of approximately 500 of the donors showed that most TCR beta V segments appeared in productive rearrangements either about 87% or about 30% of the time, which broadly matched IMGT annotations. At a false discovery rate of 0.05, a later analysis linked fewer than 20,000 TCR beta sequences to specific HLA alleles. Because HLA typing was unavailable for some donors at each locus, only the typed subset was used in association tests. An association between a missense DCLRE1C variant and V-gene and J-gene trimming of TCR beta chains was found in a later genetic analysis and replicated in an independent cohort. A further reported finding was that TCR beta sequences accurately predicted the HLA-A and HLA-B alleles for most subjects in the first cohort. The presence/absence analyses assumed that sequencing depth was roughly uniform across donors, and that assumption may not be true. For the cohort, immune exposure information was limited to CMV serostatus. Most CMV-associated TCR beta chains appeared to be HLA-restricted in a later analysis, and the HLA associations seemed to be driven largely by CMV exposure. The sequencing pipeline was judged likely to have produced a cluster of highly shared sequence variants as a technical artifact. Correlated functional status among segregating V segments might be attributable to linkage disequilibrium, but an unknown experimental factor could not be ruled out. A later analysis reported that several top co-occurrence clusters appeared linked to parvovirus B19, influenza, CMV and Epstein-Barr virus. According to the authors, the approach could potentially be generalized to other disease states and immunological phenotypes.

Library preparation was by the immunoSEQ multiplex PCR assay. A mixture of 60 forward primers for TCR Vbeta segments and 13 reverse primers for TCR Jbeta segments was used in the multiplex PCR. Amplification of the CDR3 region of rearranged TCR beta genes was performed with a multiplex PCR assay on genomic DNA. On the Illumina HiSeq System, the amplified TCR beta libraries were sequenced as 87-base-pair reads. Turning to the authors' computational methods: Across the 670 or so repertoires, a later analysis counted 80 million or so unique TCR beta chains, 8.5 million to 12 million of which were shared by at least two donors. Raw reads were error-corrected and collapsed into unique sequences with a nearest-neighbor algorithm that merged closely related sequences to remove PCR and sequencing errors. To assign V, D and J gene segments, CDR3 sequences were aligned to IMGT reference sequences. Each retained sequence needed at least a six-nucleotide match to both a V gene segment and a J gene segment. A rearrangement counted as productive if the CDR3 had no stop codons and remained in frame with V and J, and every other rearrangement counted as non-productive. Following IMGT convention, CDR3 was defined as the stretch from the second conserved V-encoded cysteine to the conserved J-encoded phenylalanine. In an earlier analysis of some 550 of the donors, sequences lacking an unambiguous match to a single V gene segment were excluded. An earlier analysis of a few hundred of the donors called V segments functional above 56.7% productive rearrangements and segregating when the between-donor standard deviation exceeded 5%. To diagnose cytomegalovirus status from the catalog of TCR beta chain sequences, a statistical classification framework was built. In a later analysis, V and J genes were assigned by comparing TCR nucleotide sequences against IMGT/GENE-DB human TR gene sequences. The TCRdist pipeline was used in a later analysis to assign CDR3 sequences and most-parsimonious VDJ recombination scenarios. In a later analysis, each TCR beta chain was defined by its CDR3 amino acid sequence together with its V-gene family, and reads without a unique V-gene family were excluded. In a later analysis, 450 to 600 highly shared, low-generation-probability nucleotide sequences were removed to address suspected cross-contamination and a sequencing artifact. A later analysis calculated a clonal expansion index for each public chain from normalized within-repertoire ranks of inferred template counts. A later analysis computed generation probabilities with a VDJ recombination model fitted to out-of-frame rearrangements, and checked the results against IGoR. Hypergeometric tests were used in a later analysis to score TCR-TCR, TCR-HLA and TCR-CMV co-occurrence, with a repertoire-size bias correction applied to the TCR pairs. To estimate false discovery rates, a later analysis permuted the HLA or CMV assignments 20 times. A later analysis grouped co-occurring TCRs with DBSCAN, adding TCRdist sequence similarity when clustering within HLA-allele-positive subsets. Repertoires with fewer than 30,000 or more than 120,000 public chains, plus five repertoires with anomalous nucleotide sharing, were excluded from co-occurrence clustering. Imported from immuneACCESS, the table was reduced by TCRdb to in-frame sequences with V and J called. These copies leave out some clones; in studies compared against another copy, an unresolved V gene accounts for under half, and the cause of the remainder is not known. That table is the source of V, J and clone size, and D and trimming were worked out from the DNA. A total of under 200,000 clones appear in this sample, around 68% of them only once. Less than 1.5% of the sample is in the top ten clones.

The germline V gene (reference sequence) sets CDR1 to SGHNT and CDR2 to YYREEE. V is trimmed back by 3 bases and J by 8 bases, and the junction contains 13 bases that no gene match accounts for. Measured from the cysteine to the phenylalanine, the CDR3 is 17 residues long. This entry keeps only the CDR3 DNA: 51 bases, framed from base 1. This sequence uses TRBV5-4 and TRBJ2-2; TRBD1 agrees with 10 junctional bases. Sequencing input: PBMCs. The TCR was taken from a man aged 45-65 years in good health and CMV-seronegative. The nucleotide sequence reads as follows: TGTGCCAGCAGCTACTTCCGGGGACAGGGGTCAATTGGGGAGCTGTTTTTT. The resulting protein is CASSYFRGQGSIGELFF.